Sequencing of this TCR beta chain was carried out in a study of blood T cells in healthy people across ages. Study-wide points: Changes in expanded clonotypes were possibly confounded, as the CMV status of donors was unknown.

A remark on this clonotype: Antigen: not known.

A J-beta primer mix and a sample-barcoded 5' primer were used in a second PCR of roughly 7 to 12 cycles. TCRdb ran MiXCR on the 5' RACE reads and lists one entry per CDR3 protein. Among about 1 million distinct CDR3 sequences listed, approximately 25% were seen once. The CDR3 extends over 15 amino acids. Trimming pared 0 bases from V and 3 bases from J, leaving 10 bases between. Per germline, CDR1 LGHNA and CDR2 YSLEER. These same data were also listed under a study on T cells of mothers and their children. That source notes: Over 8.5 million TCR beta CDR3 reads were obtained from each mother, and approximately 3 million from each child.

This sequence originates from a girl aged 2 to 10 in good health. This chain joins TRBV4-3 and TRBJ2-3; D remains ambiguous. The sequencing sample was made of blood. For the CDR3, the DNA is TGCGCCAGCAGCCAAGAGGGAATAGAAACAGATACGCAGTATTTT. Amino acid sequence: CASSQEGIETDTQYF.